Below are 28 T cell receptor beta chains sequenced from a single sample in a study of blood T cell repertoires in COVID-19. The assay was immunoSEQ multiplex PCR, and TCRdb's table has in-frame clones only and misses some. The sample has roughly 70,000 clones, roughly 87% seen once. The sample was peripheral blood. The source is a woman older than 75 with active or convalescent COVID-19.

The chain carries TRBV19 and TRBJ1-5; 7 nucleotides line up with TRBD1. CDR1 and CDR2 (germline): LNHDA, SQIVND (reference sequence). The CDR3 runs 18 residues. V was pared by 0 bases and J by 0 bases, with 8 bases of the junction left unmatched. CDR3 protein: CASSIDGAGGDSNQPQHF. The DNA for the CDR3 is TGTGCCAGTAGTATAGATGGGGCAGGGGGAGATAGCAATCAGCCCCAGCATTTT.

This chain joins TRBV9 and TRBJ2-7, with TRBD1 matching over 10 bases. Losses at the gene ends were 0 bases for V and 5 bases for J; bases not matched to a gene: 5. The CDR3 is made up of 15 amino acids. Germline CDR1 SGDLS, CDR2 YYNGEE. CDR3 amino acids: CASSVGDRGFHEQYF. The DNA of the CDR3 is TGTGCCAGCAGCGTAGGGGACAGGGGATTCCACGAGCAGTACTTC.

The genes are TRBV5-1 and TRBJ1-2, with a tentative D call TRBD1 (5 bases). The V gene lost 7 bases and the J gene lost 6 bases, with 10 bases spanning the gap. Germline CDR1 and CDR2: SGHRS and YFSETQ. This CDR3 is 11 amino acids long. CDR3 protein: CASGGVDGYTF. The CDR3 region has the DNA TGCGCCAGCGGGGGGGTTGATGGCTACACCTTC.

Details on this clone: One end of the junction is discordant with germline, which a read error may explain. V is TRBV18 and J is TRBJ1-4, with D perhaps TRBD1 (6 bases). Germline V gene data show CDR1 as KGHSH and CDR2 as LQKENI. The CDR3 is made up of 14 amino acids. The CDR3, as DNA: TGTGCCAGCTCATCAGGGGCAACTAATAAAAAACTGTTTTTT. Translating gives CASSSGATNKKLFF. The full variable domain, rest sourced from reference TRBV18 and TRBJ1-4, is NAGVMQNPRHLVRRRGQEARLRCSPMKGHSHVYWYRQLPEEGLKFMVYLQKENIIDESGMPKERFSAEFPKEGPSILRIQQVVRGDSAAYFCASSSGATNKKLFFGSGTQLSVL.

This clone turned up a few times. The chain recombines TRBV27 with TRBJ2-1; D remains unclear. V shed 6 bases and J shed 0 bases, with 9 bases lying between them. From germline, CDR1 is MNHEY and CDR2 SMNVEV (reference sequence). The CDR3 loop spans 14 amino acids. The CDR3 here is CASRVEPSYNEQFF. The CDR3 DNA is TGTGCCAGCAGGGTAGAGCCCTCCTACAATGAGCAGTTCTTC.

V gene TRBV5-4 combines with J gene TRBJ1-1; 9 bases are shared with TRBD1. V shed 2 bases and J 5 bases; nucleotides not matched to a gene: 7. Germline V gene sequence: CDR1 SGHNT, CDR2 YYREEE (reference sequence). The CDR3 contains 15 residues. The CDR3 region has the DNA TGTGCCAGCAGCTTTACACAGGGGGCCGGAACTGAAGCTTTCTTT. It encodes CASSFTQGAGTEAFF.

The V and J genes are TRBV15 and TRBJ2-3; D perhaps matches TRBD2 (6 bases). This CDR3 is built from 16 residues. CDR1 is LNHNV and CDR2 is YYDKDF in the germline V gene (reference sequence). Trimming left V 2 bases short and J 0 bases short, with 12 bases between. The CDR3 region is CATSRNPGTSTDTQYF. The CDR3, as DNA: TGTGCCACCAGCAGAAACCCCGGGACTAGCACAGATACGCAGTATTTT.

This chain uses TRBV7-3 with TRBJ2-1; TRBD1 aligns across 9 bases. CDR1 SGHTA and CDR2 FQGTGA come from the germline V gene. CDR3 length: 15 amino acids. The V segment lost 0 bases and the J segment 5 bases; nucleotides outside the gene matches: 2. The CDR3 is CASSLTGQGNNEQFF. The CDR3 DNA is TGTGCCAGCAGCTTAACAGGACAGGGGAACAATGAGCAGTTCTTC.

The chain is built from TRBV6-5 and TRBJ1-5; TRBD1 matches at 8 bases. The CDR3 is 15 residues long. V trimming: 6 bases; J trimming: 0 bases; junction bases outside the gene matches: 4. CDR1 is MNHEY, CDR2 SVGAGI, per germline. Written as DNA, the CDR3 is TGTGCCAGCAGCAGGGGGCCCTATAGCAATCAGCCCCAGCATTTT. The encoded protein is CASSRGPYSNQPQHF.

This chain connects TRBV27 to TRBJ1-2; D not certain. Germline assignment: CDR1 MNHEY and CDR2 SMNVEV (reference sequence). Trimming pared 0 bases from V and 4 bases from J, leaving 18 bases between. This CDR3 has 17 residues. CDR3 nucleotide sequence: TGTGCCAGCAGTTTATCGATTACGGCAGGTCCGTTCTATGGCTACACCTTC. This translates into CASSLSITAGPFYGYTF.

The V call is TRBV7-2, the J call TRBJ2-1; a weak D match, TRBD1 (5 bases). CDR3 length equals 11 residues. The V gene's germline CDR1 is SGHTA and CDR2 FQGNSA. The ends were cut back, 5 bases at V and 11 bases at J, with 10 bases in the middle. CDR3 coding DNA: TGTGCCAGCAGCGCACAGGACAAGCAGTTCTTC. Residues: CASSAQDKQFF.

This clone was seen more than once but under ten times. The chain joins TRBV4-1 to TRBJ1-1; D unresolved. CDR1 and CDR2 from the germline V gene are MGHRA and YSYEKL. V gave up 0 bases and J gave up 8 bases, with 7 bases separating them. CDR3 size: 12 residues. The DNA of the CDR3 is TGCGCCAGCAGCCAAGACGGCAGGGAAGCTTTCTTT. Amino acid sequence: CASSQDGREAFF.

This clone was counted between two and nine times. The gene calls are TRBV19 and TRBJ2-2; TRBD1 agrees at 10 bases. In germline, CDR1 is LNHDA, CDR2 SQIVND (reference sequence). Trimming took 7 bases from V and 6 from J; bases not matched to a gene: 8. This CDR3 spans 15 amino acids. The CDR3 region is CASTVTGGSAGELFF. The CDR3 DNA reads TGTGCCAGTACAGTGACAGGGGGCTCGGCCGGGGAGCTGTTTTTT. The variable domain in full, completed from reference TRBV19 and TRBJ2-2, reads DGGITQSPKYLFRKEGQNVTLSCEQNLNHDAMYWYRQDPGQGLRLIYYSQIVNDFQKGDIAEGYSVSREKKESFPLTVTSAQKNPTAFYLCASTVTGGSAGELFFGEGSRLTVL.

This clone was seen more than once but under ten times. The chain combines TRBV4-3 with TRBJ2-1; maybe TRBD1 (6 bases). V was pared by 0 bases and J by 5 bases, with 14 bases between. This CDR3 comprises 16 residues. Per germline, CDR1 LGHNA and CDR2 YSLEER. CDR3 sequence reads: CASSQDFGGVDNEQFF. The CDR3 DNA sequence: TGCGCCAGCAGCCAAGATTTTGGGGGCGTCGACAATGAGCAGTTCTTC.

The chain recombines TRBV19 with TRBJ1-1; D unresolved. CDR3 length: 17 residues. Germline values: CDR1 LNHDA, CDR2 SQIVND (reference sequence). Trimming took 0 bases from V and 2 from J, leaving 16 bases between them. CDR3 amino acids: CASSIEGPVASNTEAFF. CDR3 DNA: TGTGCCAGTAGTATAGAAGGCCCGGTAGCATCTAACACTGAAGCTTTCTTT.

This chain joins TRBV30 and TRBJ2-3, with a weak D call TRBD2 (6 bases). CDR1 GTSNPN and CDR2 SVGIG come from the germline V gene (reference sequence). The length of the CDR3 is 14 residues. V was trimmed by 4 bases and J by 1 base, leaving 12 bases between them. In DNA, the CDR3 is TGTGCCTGGACTTGGCGCGGGGGCACAGATACGCAGTATTTT. As protein: CAWTWRGGTDTQYF.

The CDR3 DNA sequence: TGTGCCAGCAGTTCTCAAGAGGGTACAGCTTTCTTT. Residues: CASSSQEGTAFF. This chain links TRBV6-6 with TRBJ1-1; D is unclear. V lost 4 bases and J 10 bases, leaving 13 bases between the germline ends. Germline-derived CDR1 and CDR2 are MNHNY and SVGAGI (reference sequence). The CDR3 contains 12 residues.

V is TRBV6-2 or TRBV6-3 and J is TRBJ1-6; tentatively, D is TRBD1 (6 bases). Trimming pared 4 bases from V and 2 bases from J, leaving 12 bases between. Looked up from germline, CDR1 is MNHEY and CDR2 is SVGEGT. This CDR3 contains 16 residues. The CDR3 DNA follows: TGTGCCAGCAGTTCTCCGAGGGGGACCTATAATTCACCCCTCCACTTT. Translation: CASSSPRGTYNSPLHF.

This chain uses TRBV19 with TRBJ2-5; 14 bases are a match to TRBD2. Germline CDR1 reads LNHDA; CDR2 reads SQIVND (reference sequence). The CDR3 consists of 15 residues. The trim removed 4 bases at V and 4 bases at J, leaving 2 bases unmatched. The CDR3 DNA is TGTGCCAGTAGTAATGGACTAGCGGGGGGAGAGACCCAGTACTTC. Translation: CASSNGLAGGETQYF.

The chain has TRBV7-2 and TRBJ2-1, with TRBD1 matching over 7 bases. The CDR3 has 18 amino acids. CDR1 and CDR2 (germline): SGHTA, FQGNSA. V dropped 5 bases and J dropped 3; count of bases not matched to a gene: 16. For the CDR3, the DNA is TGTGCCAGCAGCCCAGAAGGGTTGGGGACAGTCGACTACAATGAGCAGTTCTTC. It specifies CASSPEGLGTVDYNEQFF.

The chain links TRBV19 to TRBJ1-2; possibly TRBD1 for D (5 bases). CDR3 length equals 15 residues. The germline V gene has CDR1 LNHDA and CDR2 SQIVND (reference sequence). V was clipped by 7 bases and J by 5 bases, with 20 bases between them. The CDR3 loop reads CASNLGGAKIYGYTF. CDR3 DNA: TGTGCCAGTAACCTCGGGGGAGCAAAAATTTATGGCTACACCTTC. Based on the CDR3 plus reference TRBV19 and TRBJ1-2, the full variable domain is DGGITQSPKYLFRKEGQNVTLSCEQNLNHDAMYWYRQDPGQGLRLIYYSQIVNDFQKGDIAEGYSVSREKKESFPLTVTSAQKNPTAFYLCASNLGGAKIYGYTFGSGTRLTVV.

The V and J genes are TRBV3-1 (or the pseudogene TRBV3-2) and TRBJ1-5; D is uncertain. Germline V lookup: CDR1 LGHDT, CDR2 YNNKEL (reference sequence). Trimming shortened V by 0 bases and J by 4 bases, and 4 bases separated the two germline ends. The length of the CDR3 is 13 residues. CDR3 in DNA: TGTGCCAGCAGCCAAGATTTAAATCAGCCCCAGCATTTT. Translation: CASSQDLNQPQHF.

The V call is TRBV25-1, the J call TRBJ1-4; D possibly corresponds to TRBD1 (5 bases). Germline values: CDR1 MGHDK, CDR2 SYGVNS. CDR3 length: 16 amino acids. Between the trimmed V and J ends, which lost 5 bases and 2 bases, there was a span of 15 bases. The CDR3 DNA follows: TGTGCCAGCAGTCAGAATGTGGGGGGGACTAATGAAAAACTGTTTTTT. This translates into CASSQNVGGTNEKLFF.

This sequence joins TRBV7-2 and TRBJ2-3; D is perhaps TRBD1 (6 bases). Per the germline V gene, CDR1 is SGHTA and CDR2 is FQGNSA. Trimming removed 4 bases at V and 6 bases at J, with 8 bases between. CDR3 length: 12 amino acids. The CDR3 DNA reads TGTGCCAGCAGCTCCGACAGGGATACGCAGTATTTT. It encodes CASSSDRDTQYF.

This chain uses TRBV25-1 with TRBJ1-1; a possible D gene is TRBD1 (5 bases). Per germline, CDR1 MGHDK and CDR2 SYGVNS. Between the trimmed V and J ends, which lost 2 bases and 11 bases, there was a span of 15 bases. The CDR3 covers 13 residues. The CDR3 reads CASSELRTRSAFF. The CDR3 coding sequence is TGTGCCAGCAGTGAACTCAGGACACGAAGTGCTTTCTTT.

The rearrangement joins TRBV6-2 or TRBV6-3 to TRBJ2-7, with D possibly matching TRBD1 (6 bases). V lost 2 bases and J 0 bases, leaving 17 bases between the germline ends. Germline CDR1 and CDR2: MNHEY and SVGEGT. The CDR3 totals 17 residues. The CDR3 reads CASSYVGQILYSYEQYF. CDR3 nucleotides: TGTGCCAGCAGTTACGTAGGACAGATATTATACTCCTACGAGCAGTACTTC.

V is TRBV7-9 and J is TRBJ2-5; 7 bases fit TRBD1. The trim removed 5 bases at V and 2 bases at J, leaving 8 bases unmatched. This CDR3 is 15 amino acids long. Germline CDR1 is SEHNR and CDR2 is FQNEAQ (reference sequence). Written as DNA, the CDR3 is TGTGCCAGCAGCCTACTCTCGGGACAGCAAGAGACCCAGTACTTC. Translation: CASSLLSGQQETQYF.

J is TRBJ1-1 and V is TRBV7-2, with 9 bases that match TRBD1. Germline lookup yields CDR1 SGHTA and CDR2 FQGNSA. V lost 6 bases and J lost 7; bases outside the gene matches: 18. The CDR3 runs 17 residues. The CDR3 DNA reads TGTGCCAGCAGATCCCCCGGGACAGGGTTTAAAGTGGGTGAAGCTTTCTTT. This gives the protein CASRSPGTGFKVGEAFF. The full variable domain, in which reference TRBV7-2 and TRBJ1-1 provide the parts outside the CDR3, is GAGVSQSPSNKVTEKGKDVELRCDPISGHTALYWYRQSLGQGLEFLIYFQGNSAPDKSGLPSDRFSAERTGGSVSTLTIQRTQQEDSAVYLCASRSPGTGFKVGEAFFGQGTRLTVV.